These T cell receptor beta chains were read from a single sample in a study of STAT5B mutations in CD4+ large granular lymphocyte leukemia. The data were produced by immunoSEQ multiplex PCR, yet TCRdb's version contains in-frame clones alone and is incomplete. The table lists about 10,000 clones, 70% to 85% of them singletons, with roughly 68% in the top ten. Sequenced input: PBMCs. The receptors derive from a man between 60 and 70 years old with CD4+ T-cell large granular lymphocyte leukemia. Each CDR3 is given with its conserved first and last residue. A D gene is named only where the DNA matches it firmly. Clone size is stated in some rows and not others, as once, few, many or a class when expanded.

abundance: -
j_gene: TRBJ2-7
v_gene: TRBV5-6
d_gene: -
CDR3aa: CASSPIAANRVPYEQYF
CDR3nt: TGTGCCAGCAGCCCTATCGCAGCGAACAGGGTTCCCTACGAGCAGTACTTC

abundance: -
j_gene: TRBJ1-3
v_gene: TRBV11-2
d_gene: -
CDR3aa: CASSPQVSNSGNTIYF
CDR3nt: TGTGCCAGCAGCCCCCAGGTGTCTAACTCTGGAAACACCATATATTTT

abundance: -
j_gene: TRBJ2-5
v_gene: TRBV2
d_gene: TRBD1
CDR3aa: CASETRDRGRGTQYF
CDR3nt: TGTGCCAGCGAGACTCGGGACAGGGGGCGCGGGACCCAGTACTTC

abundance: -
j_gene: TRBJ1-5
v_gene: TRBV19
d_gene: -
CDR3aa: CASKGGFNQPQHF
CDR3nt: TGTGCCAGTAAAGGGGGGTTCAATCAGCCCCAGCATTTT

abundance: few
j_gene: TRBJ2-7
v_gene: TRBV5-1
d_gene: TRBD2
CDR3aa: CASSLAGNEYEQYF
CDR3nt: TGCGCCAGCAGCTTAGCGGGAAACGAGTACGAGCAGTACTTC

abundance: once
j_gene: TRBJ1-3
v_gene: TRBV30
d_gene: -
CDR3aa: CAWSSQRASGNTIYF
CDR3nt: TGTGCCTGGAGTAGTCAGAGGGCCTCTGGAAACACCATATATTTT

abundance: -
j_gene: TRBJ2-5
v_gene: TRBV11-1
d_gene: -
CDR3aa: CASATKETQYF
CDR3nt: TGTGCCAGCGCAACCAAAGAGACCCAGTACTTC

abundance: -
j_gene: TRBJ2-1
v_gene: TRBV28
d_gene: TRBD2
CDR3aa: CASWDYSYNEQFF
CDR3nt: TGTGCCAGTTGGGACTACTCCTACAATGAGCAGTTCTTC

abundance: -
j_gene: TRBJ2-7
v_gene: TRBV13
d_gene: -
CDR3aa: CASSHGGDPYEQYF
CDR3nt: TGTGCCAGCAGCCACGGAGGGGACCCCTACGAGCAGTACTTC

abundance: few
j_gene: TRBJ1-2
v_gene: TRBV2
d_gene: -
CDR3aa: CASRPLGLPAGYTF
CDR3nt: TGTGCCAGCAGGCCCCTGGGACTGCCGGCAGGCTACACCTTC

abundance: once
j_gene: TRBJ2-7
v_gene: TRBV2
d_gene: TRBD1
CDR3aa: CASSKQGGYEQYF
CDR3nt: TGTGCCAGCAGTAAACAGGGGGGCTACGAGCAGTACTTC

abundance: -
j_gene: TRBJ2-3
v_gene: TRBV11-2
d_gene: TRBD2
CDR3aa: CASSVLAGLGTDTQYF
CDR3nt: TGTGCCAGCAGCGTCTTAGCGGGACTGGGCACAGATACGCAGTATTTT

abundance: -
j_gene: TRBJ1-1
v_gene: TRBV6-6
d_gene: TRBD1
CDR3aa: CASSYRQGPGNTEAFF
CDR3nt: TGTGCCAGCAGTTACCGACAGGGGCCAGGGAACACTGAAGCTTTCTTT

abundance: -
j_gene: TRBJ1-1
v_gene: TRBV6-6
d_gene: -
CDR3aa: CASTVGGSTEAFF
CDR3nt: TGTGCCAGCACCGTAGGAGGGAGCACTGAAGCTTTCTTT

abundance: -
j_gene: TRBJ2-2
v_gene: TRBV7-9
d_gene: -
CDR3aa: CASSLPPPGNTGELFF
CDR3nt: TGTGCCAGCAGCTTACCCCCCCCGGGGAACACCGGGGAGCTGTTTTTT

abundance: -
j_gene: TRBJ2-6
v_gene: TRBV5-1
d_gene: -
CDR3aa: CASKTGSTGANVLTF
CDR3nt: TGCGCCAGCAAAACAGGAAGTACTGGGGCCAACGTCCTGACTTTC

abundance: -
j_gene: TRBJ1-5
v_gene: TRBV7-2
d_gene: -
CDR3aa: CASSLGARGRGAQHF
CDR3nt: TGTGCCAGCAGCTTAGGTGCCAGGGGTCGTGGGGCCCAGCATTTT

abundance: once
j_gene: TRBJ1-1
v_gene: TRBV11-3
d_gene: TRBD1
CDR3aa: CASSSTGTNTEAFF
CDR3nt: TGTGCCAGCAGCTCGACAGGGACGAACACTGAAGCTTTCTTT

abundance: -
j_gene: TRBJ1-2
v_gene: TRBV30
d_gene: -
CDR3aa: CAWSVRLPTGYGYTF
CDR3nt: TGTGCCTGGAGTGTACGGTTGCCAACTGGCTATGGCTACACCTTC

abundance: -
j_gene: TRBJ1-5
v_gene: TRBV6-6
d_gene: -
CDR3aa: CASSYGQGSGQPQHF
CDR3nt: TGTGCCAGCAGTTACGGGCAGGGGAGTGGTCAGCCCCAGCATTTT

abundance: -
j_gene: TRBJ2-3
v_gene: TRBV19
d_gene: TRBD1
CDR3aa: CASRDRAGSADTQYF
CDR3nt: TGTGCCAGCCGGGACAGGGCGGGGTCGGCAGATACGCAGTATTTT

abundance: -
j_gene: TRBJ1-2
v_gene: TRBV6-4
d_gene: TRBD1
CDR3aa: CASSLRTGGTYGYTF
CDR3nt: TGTGCCAGCAGCCTAAGGACAGGGGGGACCTATGGCTACACCTTC

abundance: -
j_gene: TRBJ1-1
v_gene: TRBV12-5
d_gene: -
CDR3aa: CASGSTNFEAFF
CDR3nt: TGTGCTAGTGGGTCGACGAACTTCGAAGCTTTCTTT

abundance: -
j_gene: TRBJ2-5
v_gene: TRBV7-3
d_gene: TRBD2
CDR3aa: CASSPSPGGQGTQYF
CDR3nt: TGTGCCAGCAGCCCATCACCGGGGGGGCAGGGAACCCAGTACTTC

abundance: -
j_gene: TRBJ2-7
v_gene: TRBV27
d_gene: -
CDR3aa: CASSLLGPFEQYF
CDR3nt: TGTGCCAGCAGTTTACTAGGCCCCTTCGAGCAGTACTTC

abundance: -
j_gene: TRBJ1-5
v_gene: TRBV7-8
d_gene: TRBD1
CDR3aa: CASSPSTRQGLNQPQHF
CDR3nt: TGTGCCAGCAGCCCCAGTACAAGACAGGGCCTCAATCAGCCCCAGCATTTT